This TCR beta chain was sequenced during a study of T-cell reconstitution after alpha-beta-depleted transplantation in children. Preparation of the TCRbeta library used unique molecular identifiers. Using its own MiXCR run on the PCR reads, TCRdb lists one record per CDR3 protein. The table records roughly 790,000 distinct CDR3 sequences, roughly 15% of them present only once. The sample holds a few counts of this clonotype. The sample here was PBMCs, mostly from graft donor cells, taken 360 days after TCRalphabeta/CD19-depleted stem cell transplant. The sequence came from a male patient between 10 and 17 years old who had a stem cell transplant for acute lymphoblastic leukemia, so the T cells may come from the graft donor.

For the CDR3, the DNA is TGTGCCAGCACCCCGGGACCGCTCCCACAGCCCCAGCATTTT. This translates into CASTPGPLPQPQHF. The chain is built from TRBV2 and TRBJ1-5; D is perhaps TRBD1 (5 bases). V was cut by 7 bases and J by 7 bases, with 17 bases left in between. The CDR3 runs 14 residues. Germline V gene lookup returns CDR1 SNHLY and CDR2 FYNNEI.